This entry lists 18 T cell receptor beta chains sequenced from one sample in a study of T cell clusters in autoimmune cytopenias (dated by TCRdb to between 2019 and 2020). Sequenced using an Illumina MiSeq. TRB rearrangements were amplified by multiplex PCR using a touch-down protocol with TRB-A and TRB-B primer pools mixed in one tube. With the reads reprocessed by TCRdb, a single entry stands for each CDR3 protein sequence and no DNA is reported. The sample table records roughly 10,000 distinct CDR3 sequences. The top ten constitute about 32% of the sample. For each sample, TRB amplification used about 0.25 ug of peripheral blood genomic DNA, equal to some 37,000 genome equivalents. These data were likewise used in another study, on T cell repertoires in aging, cancer and after chemotherapy.

Material for sequencing was peripheral blood. These receptors were collected from a human donor in good health.

V and J are TRBV20-1 and TRBJ2-1; TCRdb indicates TRBD1, and absent DNA this call remains unverified. The germline V gene encodes CDR1 DFQATT and CDR2 SNEGSKA (reference sequence). This CDR3 contains 13 residues. The CDR3 region is CSARVTGYNEQFF.

The chain has TRBV13 and TRBJ2-2; absent DNA, TCRdb's TRBD1 call cannot be checked. Germline-derived CDR1 and CDR2 are PRHDT and FYEKMQ (reference sequence). This CDR3 comprises 17 residues. This CDR3 reads CASSLRGRGSTSGELFF.

The chain links TRBV27 to TRBJ2-7; TCRdb proposes TRBD1, but this gene call is untestable without DNA. The length of the CDR3 is 17 residues. Germline CDR1 MNHEY, CDR2 SMNVEV (reference sequence). This chain's CDR3 is CASSLYADRGRVAEQYF.

This clonotype is called medium-sized based on its frequency. The gene calls are TRBV29-1 and TRBJ2-5; without DNA, the TCRdb call of TRBD1 cannot be checked. Germline CDR1 SQVTM, CDR2 ANQGSEA. The CDR3 is made up of 15 amino acids. This CDR3 reads CSVEIGSGGGETQYF.

The chain carries TRBV6-6 and TRBJ2-2; TCRdb designates TRBD1, a call that cannot be tested without DNA. CDR1 is MNHNY and CDR2 is SVGAGI in the germline V gene (reference sequence). This CDR3 contains 15 residues. This CDR3 is CAISRTGWDTGELFF.

The chain is built from TRBV30 and TRBJ1-2. Germline lookup yields CDR1 GTSNPN and CDR2 SVGIG (reference sequence). The CDR3 extends over 11 amino acids. The chain's CDR3 is CAWTGSYGYTF.

The chain employs TRBV15 and TRBJ2-3; the D gene TCRdb calls, TRBD2, cannot be checked with no DNA. CDR1 and CDR2 (germline): LNHNV, YYDKDF (reference sequence). The CDR3 length is 15 residues. The CDR3 sequence is CATSRDQRGADTQYF.

The J gene is TRBJ1-6, the V gene TRBV28; TCRdb's assignment of TRBD1 cannot be checked, as there is no DNA. CDR1 MDHEN and CDR2 SYDVKM come from the germline V gene. This CDR3 spans 13 amino acids. The CDR3 is CATSRGGTSPLHF.

The CDR3 reads CASSVASGRAYNEQFF. This sequence joins TRBV19 and TRBJ2-1; TCRdb's D call of TRBD2 is untestable without DNA. CDR1 LNHDA and CDR2 SQIVND come from the germline V gene (reference sequence). This CDR3 is 16 amino acids long.

The V and J genes are TRBV6-5 and TRBJ2-5; TCRdb proposes TRBD1, but this gene call is untestable without DNA. This CDR3 has 14 residues. CDR1 and CDR2 from the germline V gene are MNHEY and SVGAGI. The CDR3 region is CASSDDGRGETQYF.

The chain links TRBV6-6 to TRBJ1-3. Germline CDR1 MNHNY, CDR2 SVGAGI (reference sequence). The CDR3 covers 11 residues. CDR3 sequence reads: CASGPGNTIYF.

The chain carries TRBV6-4 and TRBJ1-6; TCRdb designates TRBD1, a call that cannot be tested without DNA. The CDR3 runs 12 residues. Germline-derived CDR1 and CDR2 are MRHNA and SNTAGT. CDR3 sequence reads: CASITGNSPLHF.

V gene TRBV12-3 or TRBV12-4 combines with J gene TRBJ2-3; TCRdb designates TRBD1, a call that cannot be tested without DNA. CDR3 length: 16 residues. CDR3 in amino acids: CASSPGTGGGTDTQYF.

The V gene is TRBV19, the J gene TRBJ2-3; the D call of TRBD1 rests on TCRdb alone, since no DNA is present to check it. CDR3 length equals 12 residues. CDR1 and CDR2 (germline): LNHDA, SQIVND (reference sequence). CDR3 in amino acids: CASRDITDTQYF.

Here the CDR3 reads CASSLLSANYGYTF. The V and J genes are TRBV5-5 and TRBJ1-2. The germline V gene has CDR1 SGHKS and CDR2 YYEKEE (reference sequence). This CDR3 is built from 14 residues. Full variable domain (missing parts from reference TRBV5-5 and TRBJ1-2): DAGVTQSPTHLIKTRGQQVTLRCSPISGHKSVSWYQQVLGQGPQFIFQYYEKEERGRGNFPDRFSARQFPNYSSELNVNALLLGDSALYLCASSLLSANYGYTFGSGTRLTVV.

J is TRBJ2-1 and V is TRBV19; without DNA, the TCRdb call of TRBD2 cannot be checked. This CDR3 comprises 15 residues. Germline V gene sequence: CDR1 LNHDA, CDR2 SQIVND (reference sequence). The CDR3 spells CASSIGGGGGFEQFF.

The chain is built from TRBV15 and TRBJ1-2; TCRdb indicates TRBD1, and absent DNA this call remains unverified. Germline V gene lookup returns CDR1 LNHNV and CDR2 YYDKDF (reference sequence). The CDR3 is 12 amino acids. CDR3: CATSVGQAGYTF.

J is TRBJ2-5 and V is TRBV12-3 or TRBV12-4; TCRdb returns TRBD1, unconfirmable since there is no DNA. This CDR3 spans 13 amino acids. The CDR3 loop reads CASSRGRRETQYF.